Listed below are T cell receptor beta chains from one sample, sequenced in a study of blood T cell repertoires in COVID-19. The table came from immunoSEQ multiplex PCR; TCRdb's copy has only in-frame clones and leaves some out. This sample yields 55,000 to 70,000 clones, of which about nine tenths are seen a single time; about 5.4% belongs to the top ten. The sequencing input was peripheral blood. The receptors come from a human donor in a cohort sampled during active COVID-19. Both conserved end residues are part of each CDR3. Each record gives: clone size, V gene, J gene, D gene, CDR3 DNA, CDR3 protein. The D gene is left open where the match is weak. Where a row states a size, it is once, few, many or the class of an expanded clone; other rows omit it.

-	TRBV10-3	TRBJ1-2	TRBD1	TGTGCCATCAGTGTAGGACAGGGGACATCTGGCTACACCTTC	CAISVGQGTSGYTF
-	TRBV7-3	TRBJ2-1	-	TGTGCCAGCAGCCCGTCGGGGGGCACTGGCAATGAGCAGTTCTTC	CASSPSGGTGNEQFF
-	TRBV7-9	TRBJ2-2	-	TGTGCCAGCAGCTCCGGAGACACCGGGGAGCTGTTTTTT	CASSSGDTGELFF
-	TRBV7-8	TRBJ1-5	-	TGTGCCAGCAGCATAGGGCCCGGGTTGAATAGCAATCAGCCCCAGCATTTT	CASSIGPGLNSNQPQHF
-	TRBV9	TRBJ2-2	-	TGTGCCAGCAGCGCATCAGTCGGGGGGCCGAACACCGGGGAGCTGTTTTTT	CASSASVGGPNTGELFF
-	TRBV3-1/TRBV3-2	TRBJ2-3	TRBD1	TGTGCCAGCAGCCACGCCGGGACAGACACAGATACGCAGTATTTT	CASSHAGTDTDTQYF
-	TRBV18	TRBJ2-3	TRBD2	TGTGCCAGCTCACCGGCCGGATGGGAGGGAAAGACAGATACGCAGTATTTT	CASSPAGWEGKTDTQYF
once	TRBV7-9	TRBJ2-7	-	TGTGCCAGCAGCTTCCATACATTCGAGGGGAGGGAGCAGTACTTC	CASSFHTFEGREQYF
-	TRBV9	TRBJ2-7	TRBD2	TGTGCCAGCAGCGTTGGATCTAGCGGAACCCTCTACGAGCAGTACTTC	CASSVGSSGTLYEQYF
-	TRBV5-4	TRBJ2-1	-	TGTGCCAGCAGCTTGGATACTGGCAGGCCGCCTGAGTTCTTC	CASSLDTGRPPEFF
-	TRBV14	TRBJ1-1	-	TGTGCCAGCAGCCAAGAGCTAAACACTGAAGCTTTCTTT	CASSQELNTEAFF
-	TRBV4-2	TRBJ2-2	TRBD2	TGTGCCAGCAGCGGAAGCGGGGGGAACACCGGGGAGCTGTTTTTT	CASSGSGGNTGELFF
-	TRBV28	TRBJ2-1	TRBD2	TGTGCCAGCATCCTAGCGGGACTTAACAATGAGCAGTTCTTC	CASILAGLNNEQFF
-	TRBV27	TRBJ1-2	TRBD1	TGTGCCAGCAGTTTAAAAAAAGCGACAGGGGACTATGGCTACACCTTC	CASSLKKATGDYGYTF
-	TRBV5-1	TRBJ1-2	-	TGCGCCAGCAGCTTAACAGGGCATCCCAAAGGCTACACCTTC	CASSLTGHPKGYTF
-	TRBV7-2	TRBJ1-4	-	TGTGCCAGCAGCCCCCAGGGAAATGAAAAACTGTTTTTT	CASSPQGNEKLFF
-	TRBV7-2	TRBJ1-2	TRBD1	TGTGCCAGCAGCCGGGACAGGGGTTTCTATGGCTACACCTTC	CASSRDRGFYGYTF
-	TRBV7-8	TRBJ2-3	-	TGTGCCAGCAGCTTAAGCGTGAAGTCGGATACGCAGTATTTT	CASSLSVKSDTQYF
-	TRBV5-1	TRBJ2-3	TRBD1	TGCGCCAGCAGCGCCGGGACAGGGGCTCTTAGCACAGATACGCAGTATTTT	CASSAGTGALSTDTQYF
-	TRBV6-2/TRBV6-3	TRBJ2-3	TRBD2	TGTGCCAGCAGTTTGCTAGCGGGGGGGCGTGATACGCAGTATTTT	CASSLLAGGRDTQYF
-	TRBV9	TRBJ1-2	-	TGTGCCAGCAGCGTAGATCCCTTAACAGGGATCGATGGCTACACCTTC	CASSVDPLTGIDGYTF
once	TRBV19	TRBJ1-6	TRBD1	TGTGCCAGTAGGACCGGGACAGACAATTCACCCCTCCACTTT	CASRTGTDNSPLHF
-	TRBV6-5	TRBJ2-2	-	TGTGCCAGCAAGTGGGGGGACGGGGAGCTGTTTTTT	CASKWGDGELFF
-	TRBV3-1/TRBV3-2	TRBJ2-2	TRBD1	TGTGCCAGCAGCACCCACAGGGGGCGTGACACCGGGGAGCTGTTTTTT	CASSTHRGRDTGELFF
-	TRBV11-3	TRBJ1-3	-	TGTGCCAGCAGCTTACCGGGCTCTGGAAACACCATATATTTT	CASSLPGSGNTIYF
-	TRBV5-1	TRBJ2-5	-	TGCGCCAGCAGCTCTGGCCCGGGTACAGGGGAGACCCAGTACTTC	CASSSGPGTGETQYF
-	TRBV3-1/TRBV3-2	TRBJ1-1	-	TGTGCCAGCAGCCAAGAACTCCGGAACACTGAAGCTTTCTTT	CASSQELRNTEAFF
-	TRBV20-1	TRBJ1-5	-	TGCAGTGCTTCAGGGGACCAGCCCCAGCATTTT	CSASGDQPQHF
-	TRBV24-1	TRBJ2-3	-	TGTGCCACCAGTGGGGGGGTGCCTAGCCTCACAGATACGCAGTATTTT	CATSGGVPSLTDTQYF
-	TRBV11-1	TRBJ1-1	TRBD1	TGTGCCAGCAGCCCCCGGGACAGGGTCAGGACTGAAGCTTTCTTT	CASSPRDRVRTEAFF
-	TRBV10-1	TRBJ2-1	TRBD2	TGCGCCAGCCTGACTAGCGGGCGAAACAATGAGCAGTTCTTC	CASLTSGRNNEQFF
-	TRBV9	TRBJ2-2	-	TGTGCCAGCAGCGTGGGGGGCGGGGAGCTGTTTTTT	CASSVGGGELFF
-	TRBV11-1	TRBJ2-5	TRBD1	TGTGCCAGCAGCCCCCGGACAGGGGACCCCCAGATGACCCAGTACTTC	CASSPRTGDPQMTQYF
-	TRBV5-1	TRBJ1-2	-	TGCGCCAGCAGCTTGGAGGGGCAGAGCTATGGCTACACCTTC	CASSLEGQSYGYTF
-	TRBV27	TRBJ2-3	TRBD2	TGTGCCAGCAGTTTCGGGACTAGCGGGGGGGCAAATACGCAGTATTTT	CASSFGTSGGANTQYF
few	TRBV6-5	TRBJ2-7	TRBD1	TGTGCCACCAAGGTGGGACAGGGAGGTTACGAGCAGTACTTC	CATKVGQGGYEQYF
-	TRBV7-9	TRBJ2-7	TRBD2	TGTGCCAGCAGCTTCGCGGGTAGCGGGATAACCTACGAGCAGTACTTC	CASSFAGSGITYEQYF
-	TRBV3-1/TRBV3-2	TRBJ1-2	-	TGTGCCAGCAGCCGTTCGGGTGGGAGTGACTATGGCTACACCTTC	CASSRSGGSDYGYTF
-	TRBV18	TRBJ1-2	TRBD1	TGTGCCAGCTCACCGGGACAGGGGGCGGATGGCTACACCTTC	CASSPGQGADGYTF
-	TRBV28	TRBJ1-1	TRBD1	TGTGCCAGCAGCACTCCAGGGGGTTCCGCTAGAAACACTGAAGCTTTCTTT	CASSTPGGSARNTEAFF
-	TRBV28	TRBJ1-2	-	TGTGCCAGCAGACCCCTACAGGGTTATGAGGGCTACACCTTC	CASRPLQGYEGYTF
once	TRBV27	TRBJ2-7	-	TGTGCCAGCAGTTGGTCAGGGGCCTACGAGCAGTACTTC	CASSWSGAYEQYF
-	TRBV12-5	TRBJ2-4	TRBD2	TGTGCTAGTGGTTCCAATCTAGGACTAGGTGGGGACATTCAGTACTTC	CASGSNLGLGGDIQYF
-	TRBV5-1	TRBJ1-2	TRBD1	TGCGCCAGCAGCCGGGAGGGGGCTGACCGACCGGGCGGCTACACCTTC	CASSREGADRPGGYTF
-	TRBV7-5	TRBJ1-5	-	TGTGCCAGAAGCTTTAGGTCGAGAGGGCCCTCGCCCCAGCATTTT	CARSFRSRGPSPQHF
few	TRBV3-1/TRBV3-2	TRBJ1-1	-	TGTGCCAGCAGCCAAGATAGGTTGACTGTCGCTGAAGCTTTCTTT	CASSQDRLTVAEAFF
-	TRBV5-1	TRBJ2-2	TRBD1	TGCGCCAGCAGCTTGGGACAGGGGAGGTCCGGGGAGCTGTTTTTT	CASSLGQGRSGELFF
-	TRBV12-3/TRBV12-4	TRBJ2-3	-	TGTGCCAGCAGTCCTTCAGATACGCAGTATTTT	CASSPSDTQYF
-	TRBV15	TRBJ2-1	TRBD2	TGTGCCACCAGCGGCGGGAGGTTCAATGAGCAGTTCTTC	CATSGGRFNEQFF
-	TRBV6-5	TRBJ2-5	-	TGTGCCAGCTTCAGGGAGACCCAGTACTTC	CASFRETQYF
-	TRBV12-3/TRBV12-4	TRBJ1-5	-	TGTGCCAGCAGTTTGTCGGGATACAGGCCCCAGCATTTT	CASSLSGYRPQHF
few	TRBV28	TRBJ1-5	-	TGTGCCAGCATGGGGGGTAATCAGCCCCAGCATTTT	CASMGGNQPQHF
-	TRBV11-3	TRBJ2-3	-	TGTGCCAGCAGCTCGACGGGATACACAGATACGCAGTATTTT	CASSSTGYTDTQYF
once	TRBV5-1	TRBJ1-1	-	TGCGCCAGCAGCTTGGCGGACAGAAACACTGAAGCTTTCTTT	CASSLADRNTEAFF